Detailed here is one TCR beta chain. This record belongs to a study of blood T cell repertoires in COVID-19. The V gene's germline CDR1 is MNHNS and CDR2 SASEGT. This CDR3 is 17 amino acids long. V gave up 0 bases and J gave up 1 base, with 15 bases separating them. Enrollees, roughly 18 to 95 years old, lived in 24 US areas. Each participant's cohort was designated according to participant-reported clinical history. For recovered donors of Cohort 3, there were two negative PCRs, clearance, or symptom resolution. In the study's own analysis: Amplification of reference gene primers provided the estimated nucleated cell counts. The data were produced by immunoSEQ multiplex PCR, yet TCRdb's version contains in-frame clones alone and is incomplete. The V and J calls and the clone size are those of that table, but D and trimming were determined from the DNA. The data hold under 450,000 clones, with roughly 80% observed a single time.

The receptor was derived from a woman aged 50 to 60 who had recovered from COVID-19. This chain uses TRBV6-1 with TRBJ1-1; tentatively, D is TRBD1 (5 bases). Sequencing was carried out using PBMCs or T cells enriched from blood (not recorded which). In DNA form, the CDR3 reads TGTGCCAGCAGTGAAGCAAGGGGAAGGTCACCGAACACTGAAGCTTTCTTT. This codes for CASSEARGRSPNTEAFF.